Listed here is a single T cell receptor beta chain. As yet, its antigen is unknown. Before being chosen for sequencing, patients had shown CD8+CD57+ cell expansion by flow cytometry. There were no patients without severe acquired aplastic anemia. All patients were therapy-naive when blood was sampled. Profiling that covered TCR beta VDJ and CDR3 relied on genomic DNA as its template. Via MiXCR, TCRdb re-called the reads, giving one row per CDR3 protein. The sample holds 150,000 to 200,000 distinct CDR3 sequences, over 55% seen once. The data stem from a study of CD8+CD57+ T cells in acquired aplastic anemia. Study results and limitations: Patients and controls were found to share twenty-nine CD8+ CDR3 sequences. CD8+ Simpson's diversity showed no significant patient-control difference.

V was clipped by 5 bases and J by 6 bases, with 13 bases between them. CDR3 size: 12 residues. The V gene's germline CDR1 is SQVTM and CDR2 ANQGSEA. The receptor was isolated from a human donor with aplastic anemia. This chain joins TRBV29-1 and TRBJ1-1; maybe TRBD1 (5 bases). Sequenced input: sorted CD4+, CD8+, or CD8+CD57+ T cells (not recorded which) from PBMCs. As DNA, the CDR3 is TGCAGCGTTAATCGGATGGGGGCTGAAGCTTTCTTT. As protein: CSVNRMGAEAFF.